This T cell receptor (beta chain) stems from a study of T cell changes during pregnancy in multiple sclerosis. The assay was immunoSEQ multiplex PCR, and TCRdb's table has in-frame clones only and misses some. The sample shows just under 65,000 clones, roughly 91% of them seen only once. CDR1 and CDR2 (germline): SGHTA, FQGNSA. This CDR3 is 15 amino acids long. Trimming removed 1 base at V and 3 bases at J, with 9 bases between. V and J are TRBV7-2 and TRBJ2-2, with D tentatively TRBD2 (5 bases). The receptor comes from a female donor in good health, enrolled as a control in a pregnancy study. The sample in question was peripheral blood, obtained after pregnancy. The CDR3 loop is CASSLGRGYTGELFF. CDR3 nucleotide sequence: TGTGCCAGCAGCTTAGGAAGAGGGTACACCGGGGAGCTGTTTTTT.